The 26 T cell receptor beta chains given below trace back to one sample, sequenced in a study of cytomegalovirus exposure and HLA in healthy donors (dated by TCRdb to about 2017). The library was generated by the immunoSEQ multiplex PCR assay. The multiplex PCR relied on a mix of 60 forward primers for TCR Vbeta segments and 13 reverse primers for TCR Jbeta segments. The source is immuneACCESS, and TCRdb retained only in-frame sequences with V and J called. Part of the clones is not carried over; for the studies checked, unresolved V genes explain less than half of this, and the remainder is unexplained. This sample is represented by 200,000 or so clones; 75% to 90% of them were singletons. The biggest ten clones account for approximately 2.4% of the sample. The sample comprised PBMCs. All receptors come from a woman aged 50 to 65 in good health and CMV-seropositive.

The V call is TRBV29-1, the J call TRBJ2-2, with D possibly matching TRBD1 (6 bases). V was cut by 6 bases and J by 1 base, with 9 bases left in between. The CDR3 is 13 amino acids. Germline loops: CDR1 SQVTM, CDR2 ANQGSEA. CDR3 nucleotide sequence: TGCAGCGTCCAGACAGGGAACACCGGGGAGCTGTTTTTT. Translating it yields CSVQTGNTGELFF.

The V call is TRBV25-1, the J call TRBJ2-1; the match to TRBD2 covers 10 bases. The germline V gene has CDR1 MGHDK and CDR2 SYGVNS. Trimming at V came to 6 bases and at J to 1 base, leaving 3 bases not matched to a gene. The CDR3 loop spans 15 amino acids. The CDR3, as DNA: TGTGCCAGCAGAGCGGGGGGGCTATCCTACAATGAGCAGTTCTTC. It specifies CASRAGGLSYNEQFF.

The V call is TRBV6-6, the J call TRBJ2-7; possibly TRBD1 for D (6 bases). Trimming stripped 2 bases from V and 9 bases from J, with 14 bases between. CDR3 size: 13 residues. The V gene's germline CDR1 is MNHNY and CDR2 SVGAGI (reference sequence). CDR3 residues: CASSYGRGEWQYF. DNA of the CDR3: TGTGCCAGCAGTTACGGCAGGGGTGAGTGGCAGTACTTC.

The rearrangement joins TRBV4-3 to TRBJ1-1, with a weak D call TRBD1 (6 bases). The germline V and J ends were trimmed by 4 bases and 3 bases, with 18 bases remaining between them. Per germline, CDR1 LGHNA and CDR2 YSLEER. CDR3 size: 16 residues. The CDR3 bases are TGCGCCAGCAGCCGCATAGGGGGAAAGGAGGACACTGAAGCTTTCTTT. Its protein product is CASSRIGGKEDTEAFF.

The chain joins TRBV11-1 to TRBJ2-1, with 8 bases lining up with TRBD1. The CDR3 is 15 amino acids. After removal of 1 base from V and 4 bases from J, the junction contained 3 bases not matched to a gene. From germline, CDR1 is SGHAT and CDR2 FQDESV (reference sequence). The CDR3 here is CASSLGQGIYNEQFF. The DNA of the CDR3 is TGTGCCAGCAGCTTAGGACAGGGGATATACAATGAGCAGTTCTTC. Supplemented by reference TRBV11-1 and TRBJ2-1, the full variable domain reads EAEVAQSPRYKITEKSQAVAFWCDPISGHATLYWYRQILGQGPELLVQFQDESVVDDSQLPKDRFSAERLKGVDSTLKIQPAELGDSAMYLCASSLGQGIYNEQFFGPGTRLTVL.

The CDR3 DNA is TGTGCCAGCAGCTCAAGGGGTAATGAGCAGTTCTTC. Encoded protein: CASSSRGNEQFF. The gene calls are TRBV7-9 and TRBJ2-1; possible D gene TRBD1, 5 bases. CDR1 is SEHNR, CDR2 FQNEAQ, per germline (reference sequence). Trimming stripped 4 bases from V and 7 bases from J, with 8 bases between. The CDR3 has 12 residues. Together with reference TRBV7-9 and TRBJ2-1, the CDR3 gives the full variable domain: DTGVSQNPRHKITKRGQNVTFRCDPISEHNRLYWYRQTLGQGPEFLTYFQNEAQLEKSRLLSDRFSAERPKGSFSTLEIQRTEQGDSAMYLCASSSRGNEQFFGPGTRLTVL.

This chain joins TRBV9 and TRBJ2-1, with TRBD2 identical over 11 bases. With V trimmed by 4 bases and J by 6 bases, 6 bases remained unmatched. CDR1 and CDR2 (germline): SGDLS, YYNGEE. The CDR3 consists of 15 residues. In nucleotides, the CDR3 is TGTGCCAGCAGCTTTAGCGGGGGGGCGGGCAATGAGCAGTTCTTC. Its protein product is CASSFSGGAGNEQFF.

This rearrangement joins TRBV6-5 to TRBJ2-7; 11 bases align to TRBD1. The length of the CDR3 is 13 residues. V was clipped by 5 bases and J by 4 bases; unmatched bases: 1. The germline CDR1 and CDR2 sequences are MNHEY and SVGAGI. CDR3 protein: CASSRDRGYEQYF. CDR3 DNA sequence: TGTGCCAGCAGTCGGGACAGGGGGTACGAGCAGTACTTC.

The chain is built from TRBV7-3 and TRBJ2-1; 10 positions agree with TRBD2. The V and J ends lost 5 bases and 7 bases, in that order; junction bases with no gene match: 11. This CDR3 contains 16 residues. Per germline, CDR1 SGHTA and CDR2 FQGTGA. The DNA of the CDR3 is TGTGCCAGCAGCCCCGACTATGCTAGCGGGGGTAATGAGCAGTTCTTC. Translating gives CASSPDYASGGNEQFF.

The V and J genes are TRBV6-6 and TRBJ1-2, with 9 bases identical to TRBD1. Germline V gene data show CDR1 as MNHNY and CDR2 as SVGAGI (reference sequence). The CDR3 is 16 amino acids. J lost 0 bases, V lost 6 bases, and 8 bases had no gene match. CDR3 nucleotide sequence: TGTGCCAGCAGCCGGGACAGGGCGGGAGCTAACTATGGCTACACCTTC. Its translation: CASSRDRAGANYGYTF.

This chain connects TRBV7-6 to TRBJ2-7, with TRBD1 identical over 11 bases. Germline V gene lookup returns CDR1 SGHVS and CDR2 FNYEAQ. J lost 5 bases, V lost 5 bases, and 11 bases had no gene match. The CDR3 covers 16 residues. The CDR3, as DNA: TGTGCCAGCAGCCACGGACAGGGGGCGGCTGGGAACGAGCAGTACTTC. Its translation: CASSHGQGAAGNEQYF.

The rearrangement links TRBV18 to TRBJ2-7, with 11 bases aligning to TRBD1. The length of the CDR3 is 13 residues. The V and J ends lost 2 bases and 6 bases, in that order; junction bases with no gene match: 0. Germline values: CDR1 KGHSH, CDR2 LQKENI. The CDR3 protein is CASSPGTGGEQYF. DNA for the CDR3: TGTGCCAGCTCACCAGGGACAGGGGGCGAGCAGTACTTC.

This clone has a handful of counts. CDR3 nucleotide sequence: TGCAGCGTTGATGTTTCGGGGAACACTGAAGCTTTCTTT. It specifies CSVDVSGNTEAFF. This chain connects TRBV29-1 to TRBJ1-1; D is uncertain. The CDR3 loop spans 13 amino acids. Deletions cut 3 bases from V and 1 base from J, with 9 bases between. Germline CDR1 SQVTM, CDR2 ANQGSEA.

This chain uses TRBV19 with TRBJ2-5, with 11 bases that match TRBD2. With 3 bases clipped from V and 5 bases from J, the junction kept 5 bases outside the gene matches. This CDR3 spans 15 amino acids. In germline, CDR1 is LNHDA, CDR2 SQIVND (reference sequence). In DNA, the CDR3 is TGTGCCAGTAGTATGAGACTAGCGGGGAGCGAGACCCAGTACTTC. Its protein is CASSMRLAGSETQYF.

This sequence joins TRBV2 and TRBJ1-6, with D possibly TRBD1 on 6 matching bases. Germline V gene data show CDR1 as SNHLY and CDR2 as FYNNEI. V was shortened by 2 bases and J by 10 bases, with 15 bases between the two germline ends. The CDR3 sequence is 15 residues long. The CDR3 nucleotides are TGTGCCAGCAGTGAATCCCAGGGGATACGGTCACCCCTCCACTTT. Residues: CASSESQGIRSPLHF.

The CDR3 reads CSVEDERQGRYEQYF. CDR3 nucleotides: TGCAGCGTTGAAGACGAAAGACAGGGACGGTACGAGCAGTACTTC. This chain links TRBV29-1 with TRBJ2-7; the match to TRBD1 covers 7 bases. This CDR3 spans 15 amino acids. The V and J ends lost 0 bases and 4 bases, in that order; junction bases with no gene match: 9. CDR1 and CDR2 (germline): SQVTM, ANQGSEA.

V gene TRBV6-1 combines with J gene TRBJ1-2; D gene uncertain. Germline V gene sequence: CDR1 MNHNS, CDR2 SASEGT. The CDR3 sequence is 14 residues long. V lost 1 base to trimming and J lost 11 bases, with 17 bases between them. The CDR3 nucleotides read TGTGCCAGCAGTGAAGATGGGTCCACCCCGACTTACACCTTC. It translates to CASSEDGSTPTYTF.

The chain has TRBV7-9 and TRBJ2-5; the match to TRBD2 covers 10 bases. This CDR3 has 16 residues. J was trimmed by 5 bases and V by 1 base; bases with no gene match: 7. The germline CDR1 and CDR2 sequences are SEHNR and FQNEAQ (reference sequence). The CDR3, as DNA: TGTGCCAGCAGCTTAGTAAGCGGGGGGGCCAGGGAGACCCAGTACTTC. Translated: CASSLVSGGARETQYF. The variable domain in full, completed from reference TRBV7-9 and TRBJ2-5, reads DTGVSQNPRHKITKRGQNVTFRCDPISEHNRLYWYRQTLGQGPEFLTYFQNEAQLEKSRLLSDRFSAERPKGSFSTLEIQRTEQGDSAMYLCASSLVSGGARETQYFGPGTRLLVL.

The chain recombines TRBV2 with TRBJ1-5, with 7 nucleotides matching TRBD1. Per germline, CDR1 SNHLY and CDR2 FYNNEI. Trimming cost V 7 bases and J 6 bases; bases outside gene matches: 12. The CDR3 length is 15 residues. The CDR3 protein is CASTTTTGFGQPQHF. CDR3 coding DNA: TGTGCCAGCACCACTACGACAGGGTTTGGTCAGCCCCAGCATTTT.

The chain recombines TRBV11-2 with TRBJ1-6; D gene ambiguous. CDR1 SGHAT and CDR2 FQNNGV come from the germline V gene. The V and J ends lost 1 base and 8 bases respectively, with 9 bases between them. This CDR3 region has 14 residues. The CDR3 loop is CASSLGRSDSPLHF. The DNA of the CDR3 is TGTGCCAGCAGCTTAGGACGGAGCGATTCACCCCTCCACTTT.

The V call is TRBV27, the J call TRBJ2-7; D unclear. This CDR3 is built from 13 residues. Germline CDR1 MNHEY, CDR2 SMNVEV (reference sequence). The V end was cut by 2 bases, the J end by 2 bases, with 7 bases between. This CDR3 reads CASSLTSAYEQYF. CDR3 nucleotides: TGTGCCAGCAGTTTAACAAGCGCCTACGAGCAGTACTTC.

The CDR3 reads CASSQGTTTDTQYF. DNA for the CDR3: TGTGCCAGCAGCCAAGGGACTACCACAGATACGCAGTATTTT. The chain combines TRBV11-3 with TRBJ2-3; TRBD2 matches 7 bases. Looked up from germline, CDR1 is SGHNT and CDR2 is YENEEA. CDR3 size: 14 residues. Trimming removed 5 bases from V and 2 bases from J; junction bases left unmatched: 4.

Here the CDR3 DNA reads TGCGCCAGCAGCCAAGATCCGGAACGGGGTCCCTATGGCTACACCTTC. Protein product: CASSQDPERGPYGYTF. This chain connects TRBV4-3 to TRBJ1-2; D is unclear. Trimming removed 0 bases at V and 4 bases at J, with 15 bases between. The germline gives CDR1 LGHNA, CDR2 YSLEER. The CDR3 runs to 16 residues.

The chain links TRBV7-2 to TRBJ1-1; a possible D gene is TRBD1 (6 bases). Germline V CDR1 and CDR2: SGHTA, FQGNSA. CDR3 length: 17 residues. V was clipped by 1 base and J by 1 base, with 16 bases between them. For the CDR3, the DNA is TGTGCCAGCAGCTTAGGCAGGGGTGTGGCTCAGAACACTGAAGCTTTCTTT. This codes for CASSLGRGVAQNTEAFF.

The chain recombines TRBV10-3 with TRBJ2-3; D uncertain. V was trimmed by 10 bases and J by 0 bases, leaving 5 bases between them. This CDR3 is 11 amino acids long. Germline V gene data show CDR1 as ENHRY and CDR2 as SYGVKD. This CDR3 is CASRSTDTQYF. The CDR3 DNA reads as TGTGCCAGCCGGAGCACAGATACGCAGTATTTT.

This clone has a handful of counts. This rearrangement joins TRBV6-1 to TRBJ2-7, with D uncertain. The CDR3 sequence is 10 residues long. CDR1 is MNHNS, CDR2 SASEGT, per germline. Trimming shortened V by 6 bases and J by 4 bases, and 4 bases separated the two germline ends. The CDR3 nucleotides read TGTGCCAGCAGGAGGTACGAGCAGTACTTC. Its translation: CASRRYEQYF.